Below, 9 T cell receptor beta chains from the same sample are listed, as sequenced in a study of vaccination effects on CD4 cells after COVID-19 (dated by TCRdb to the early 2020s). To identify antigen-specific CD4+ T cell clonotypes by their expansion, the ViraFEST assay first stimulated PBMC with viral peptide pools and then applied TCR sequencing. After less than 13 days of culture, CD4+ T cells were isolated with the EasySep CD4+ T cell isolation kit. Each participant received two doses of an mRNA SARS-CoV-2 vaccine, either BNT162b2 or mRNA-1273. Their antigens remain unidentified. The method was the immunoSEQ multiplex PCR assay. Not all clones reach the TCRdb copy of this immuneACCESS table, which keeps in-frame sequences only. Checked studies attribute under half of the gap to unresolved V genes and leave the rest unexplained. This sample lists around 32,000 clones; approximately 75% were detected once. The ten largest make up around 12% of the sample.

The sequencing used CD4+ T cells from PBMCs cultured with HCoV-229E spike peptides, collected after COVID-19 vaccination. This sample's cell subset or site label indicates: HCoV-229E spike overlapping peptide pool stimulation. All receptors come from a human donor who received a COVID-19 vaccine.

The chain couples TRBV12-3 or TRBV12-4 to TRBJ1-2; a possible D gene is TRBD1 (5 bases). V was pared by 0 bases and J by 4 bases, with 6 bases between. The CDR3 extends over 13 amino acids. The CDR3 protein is CASSLAGPYGYTF. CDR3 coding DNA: TGTGCCAGCAGTTTAGCGGGACCCTATGGCTACACCTTC.

CDR3 sequence reads: CATSDGALAAGNEQFF. CDR3 nucleotides: TGTGCCACCAGTGATGGGGCACTAGCGGCTGGCAATGAGCAGTTCTTC. V is TRBV24-1 and J is TRBJ2-1, with 8 bases that match TRBD2. V trimming: 3 bases; J trimming: 6 bases; junction bases outside the gene matches: 9. CDR1 and CDR2 from the germline V gene are KGHDR and SFDVKD. The CDR3 is made up of 16 amino acids.

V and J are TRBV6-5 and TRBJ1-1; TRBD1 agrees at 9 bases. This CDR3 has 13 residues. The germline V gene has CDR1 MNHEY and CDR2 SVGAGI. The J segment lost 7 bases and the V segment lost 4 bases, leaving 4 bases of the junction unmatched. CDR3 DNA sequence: TGTGCCAGCAGTTTTCGGACAGGGGATGAAGCTTTCTTT. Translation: CASSFRTGDEAFF.

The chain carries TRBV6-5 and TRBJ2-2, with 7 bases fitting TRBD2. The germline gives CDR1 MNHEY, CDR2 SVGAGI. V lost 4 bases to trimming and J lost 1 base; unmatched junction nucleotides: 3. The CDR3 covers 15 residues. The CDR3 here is CASSSWGGNTGELFF. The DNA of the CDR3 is TGTGCCAGCAGTTCCTGGGGGGGGAACACCGGGGAGCTGTTTTTT.

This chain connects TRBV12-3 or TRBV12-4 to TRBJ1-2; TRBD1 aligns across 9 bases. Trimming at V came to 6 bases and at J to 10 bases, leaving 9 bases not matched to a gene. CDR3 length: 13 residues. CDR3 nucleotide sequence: TGTGCCAGCAGCCTAGACAGGGGGGGTGACTACACCTTC. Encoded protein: CASSLDRGGDYTF.

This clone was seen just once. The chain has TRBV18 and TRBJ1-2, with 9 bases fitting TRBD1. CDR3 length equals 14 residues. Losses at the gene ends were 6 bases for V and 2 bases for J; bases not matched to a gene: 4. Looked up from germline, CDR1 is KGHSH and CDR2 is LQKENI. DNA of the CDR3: TGTGCCAGCTCGCCGGGACAGGGCAACTATGGCTACACCTTC. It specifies CASSPGQGNYGYTF. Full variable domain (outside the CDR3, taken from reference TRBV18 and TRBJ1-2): NAGVMQNPRHLVRRRGQEARLRCSPMKGHSHVYWYRQLPEEGLKFMVYLQKENIIDESGMPKERFSAEFPKEGPSILRIQQVVRGDSAAYFCASSPGQGNYGYTFGSGTRLTVV.

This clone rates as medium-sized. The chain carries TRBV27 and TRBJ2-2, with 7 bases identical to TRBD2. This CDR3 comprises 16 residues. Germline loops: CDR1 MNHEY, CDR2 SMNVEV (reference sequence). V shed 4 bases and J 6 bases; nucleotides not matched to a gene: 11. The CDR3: CASSSPAGEWAGELFF. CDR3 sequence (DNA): TGTGCCAGCAGTTCCCCTGCGGGAGAATGGGCCGGGGAGCTGTTTTTT.

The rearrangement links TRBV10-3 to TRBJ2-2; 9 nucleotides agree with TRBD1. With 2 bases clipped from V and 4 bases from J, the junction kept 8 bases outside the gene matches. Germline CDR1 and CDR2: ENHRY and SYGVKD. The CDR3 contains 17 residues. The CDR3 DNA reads TGTGCCATCAGTGAGGTTAGACAGGGGGTGCGCACCGGGGAGCTGTTTTTT. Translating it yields CAISEVRQGVRTGELFF.

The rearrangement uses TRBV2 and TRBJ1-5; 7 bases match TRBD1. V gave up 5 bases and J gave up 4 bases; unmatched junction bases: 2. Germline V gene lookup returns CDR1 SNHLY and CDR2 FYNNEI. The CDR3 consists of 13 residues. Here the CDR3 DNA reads TGTGCCAGCAGTCTGGACAGGAATCAGCCCCAGCATTTT. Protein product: CASSLDRNQPQHF.